This TCR beta chain was identified in a study of blood T cell repertoires in COVID-19. The method was immunoSEQ multiplex PCR; TCRdb's version includes in-frame clones alone and lacks a portion of them. The table includes 140,000 to 150,000 clones, roughly 90% detected once. The V end was cut by 3 bases, the J end by 7 bases, with 12 bases between. The CDR3 runs 14 residues. The germline V gene encodes CDR1 PRHDT and CDR2 FYEKMQ (reference sequence). The source material was PBMCs or T cells enriched from blood (not recorded which). This TCR derives from a woman aged 25 to 45 with acute COVID-19. The chain is built from TRBV13 and TRBJ1-4, with a weak D call TRBD1 (6 bases). The CDR3: CASSFGGAFEKLFF. CDR3 DNA: TGTGCCAGCAGCTTCGGGGGGGCGTTTGAAAAACTGTTTTTT.